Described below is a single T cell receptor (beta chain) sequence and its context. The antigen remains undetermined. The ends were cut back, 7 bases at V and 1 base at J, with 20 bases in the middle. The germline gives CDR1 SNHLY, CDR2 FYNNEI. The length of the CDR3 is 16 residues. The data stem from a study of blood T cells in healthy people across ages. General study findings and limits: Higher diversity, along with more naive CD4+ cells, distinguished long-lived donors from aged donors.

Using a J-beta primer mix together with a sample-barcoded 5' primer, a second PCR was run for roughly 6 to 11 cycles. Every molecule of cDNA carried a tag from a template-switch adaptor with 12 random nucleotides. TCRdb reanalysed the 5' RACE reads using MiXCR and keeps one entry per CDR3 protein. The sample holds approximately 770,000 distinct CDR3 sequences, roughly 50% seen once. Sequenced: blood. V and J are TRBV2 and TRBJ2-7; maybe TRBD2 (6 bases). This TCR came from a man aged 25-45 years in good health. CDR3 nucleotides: TGTGCCAGCATCGAAACACCGGAGCGGGTATCCTACGAGCAGTACTTC. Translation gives CASIETPERVSYEQYF.